These 28 T cell receptor beta chains were sequenced from one sample in a study of regulatory T cells in long-lasting Graves disease. Researchers made TCR beta libraries by using iRepertoire HTBI primers and running Arm-PCR on CDR3 regions. TCRdb re-analysed the multiplex PCR reads in MiXCR, keeping a single row per CDR3 protein. This sample has about 340,000 distinct CDR3 sequences, with roughly 21% found just once. Sample time point: persistent/refractory GD, antithyroid drugs over 5 years with positive TRAb. From RNA extracted from PBMCs, the TCR library was made. Sequencing used peripheral blood mononuclear cells (PBMCs), obtained when the disease was refractory, from a patient treated with antithyroid drugs. The receptors shown here come from a female donor with Graves disease.

The CDR3 spells CASSANRGDLNTGELFF. The CDR3 nucleotides read TGTGCCAGCAGCGCAAATCGAGGGGACCTGAACACCGGGGAGCTGTTTTTT. This chain uses TRBV13 with TRBJ2-2; D may be TRBD1 or TRBD2 (5 bases each). Trimming cost V 5 bases and J 1 base, with 17 bases left between them. Per the germline V gene, CDR1 is PRHDT and CDR2 is FYEKMQ (reference sequence). The CDR3 spans 17 residues. The variable domain in full, completed from reference TRBV13 and TRBJ2-2, reads AAGVIQSPRHLIKEKRETATLKCYPIPRHDTVYWYQQGPGQDPQFLISFYEKMQSDKGSIPDRFSAQQFSDYHSELNMSSLELGDSALYFCASSANRGDLNTGELFFGEGSRLTVL.

This clonotype occurred a few times. The chain uses TRBV9 and TRBJ2-7; 11 bases are a match to TRBD2. This CDR3 is built from 15 residues. V was clipped by 0 bases and J by 3 bases; unmatched bases: 2. Germline V gene sequence: CDR1 SGDLS, CDR2 YYNGEE. The DNA for the CDR3 is TGTGCCAGCAGCGTAGCGACTAGCGGGGTCTACGAGCAGTACTTC. This gives the protein CASSVATSGVYEQYF.

The rearrangement uses TRBV18 and TRBJ2-2; the D is unclear. The germline V gene has CDR1 KGHSH and CDR2 LQKENI. Trimming removed 3 bases at V and 3 bases at J, with 14 bases between. The CDR3 sequence is 16 residues long. The CDR3 DNA reads as TGTGCCAGCTCACCGGCCGGGTGGGCATACACCGGGGAGCTGTTTTTT. This translates into CASSPAGWAYTGELFF.

This clonotype was found once. The chain couples TRBV2 to TRBJ2-7; maybe TRBD1 (6 bases). Trimming took 7 bases from V and 6 from J, leaving 16 bases between them. CDR1 SNHLY and CDR2 FYNNEI come from the germline V gene. The CDR3 length is 13 residues. CDR3 nucleotides: TGTGCCAGCAAGTCAGGGGCCCCTTTCGAGCAGTACTTC. Amino acid sequence: CASKSGAPFEQYF.

The table lists this clonotype with a few counts. This chain uses TRBV3-1 with TRBJ2-5; TRBD2 matches 7 bases. The CDR3 runs to 17 residues. V lost 2 bases and J lost 3; bases outside the gene matches: 12. Germline V CDR1 and CDR2: LGHDT, YNNKEL (reference sequence). The CDR3 nucleotides read TGTGCCAGCAGCCAAAGCTGGGGGACTACCAGGAAAGAGACCCAGTACTTC. It encodes CASSQSWGTTRKETQYF.

This clonotype was found a few times. The rearrangement links TRBV20-1 to TRBJ1-1, with a tentative D call TRBD1 (5 bases). CDR1 DFQATT and CDR2 SNEGSKA come from the germline V gene (reference sequence). This CDR3 comprises 17 residues. The V end lost 0 bases, the J end lost 0 bases, and 17 bases lay between the germline ends. The CDR3 loop is CSAREIGGTEMNTEAFF. Written as DNA, the CDR3 is TGCAGTGCTAGAGAAATTGGGGGAACAGAGATGAACACTGAAGCTTTCTTT.

This clonotype appeared many times. This chain links TRBV10-2 with TRBJ2-5; TRBD2 might be the D (5 bases). Germline V gives CDR1 WSHSY, CDR2 SAAADI. This CDR3 comprises 14 residues. V dropped 3 bases and J dropped 2 bases, with 10 bases sitting between them. The CDR3 loop is CASSDRGKQETQYF. CDR3 sequence (DNA): TGCGCCAGCAGTGATCGGGGAAAGCAAGAGACCCAGTACTTC.

This clonotype appeared a few times. V is TRBV12-3 or TRBV12-4 and J is TRBJ2-7; tentatively, D is TRBD1 or TRBD2 (5 bases each). The germline V and J ends were trimmed by 3 bases and 5 bases, with 17 bases remaining between them. The CDR3 has 15 residues. The CDR3 region has the DNA TGTGCCAGCAGTTTCTCTGGCTCGGGGCGGGACGAGCAGTACTTC. This translates into CASSFSGSGRDEQYF.

In the case of this clonotype: A read error is possible here, since a much larger clone lies one base away. This chain joins TRBV6-1 and TRBJ1-6; 7 bases align to TRBD1. Per germline, CDR1 MNHNS and CDR2 SASEGT. With V trimmed by 5 bases and J by 6 bases, 4 bases remained unmatched. The CDR3 extends over 14 amino acids. CDR3 sequence (DNA): TGTGCCAGCAGTCCGGGACAGAGTAATTCACCCCTCCACTTT. Protein sequence: CASSPGQSNSPLHF.

V gene TRBV27 combines with J gene TRBJ1-5; 9 bases align to TRBD1. The CDR3 length is 15 residues. J was trimmed by 7 bases and V by 4 bases; bases with no gene match: 8. The germline CDR1 and CDR2 sequences are MNHEY and SMNVEV (reference sequence). CDR3 coding DNA: TGTGCCAGCAGTTCTCTTGGGACAGGGCAACAGCCCCAGCATTTT. Translation: CASSSLGTGQQPQHF.

There are many counts of this clonotype. The V call is TRBV30, the J call TRBJ1-2, with D unresolved. Germline lookup yields CDR1 GTSNPN and CDR2 SVGIG (reference sequence). The CDR3 extends over 11 amino acids. Trimming removed 4 bases at V and 8 bases at J, with 11 bases between. CDR3: CAWTTGVGYTF. CDR3 in DNA: TGTGCCTGGACCACCGGGGTCGGCTACACCTTC.

This clonotype occurred a few times. The CDR3 DNA reads TGCGCCAGCAGCTTGCCTTTTGGGTCCGAGACCGGGGAGCTGTTTTTT. Its protein is CASSLPFGSETGELFF. The rearrangement uses TRBV5-1 and TRBJ2-2; no clear D gene. Germline loops: CDR1 SGHRS, CDR2 YFSETQ. The CDR3 runs 16 residues. Trimming removed 1 base at V and 5 bases at J, with 15 bases between.

The CDR3 region is CASSGGQGASGTGELFF. Written as DNA, the CDR3 is TGTGCCAGTAGTGGTGGACAGGGGGCGAGTGGCACCGGGGAGCTGTTTTTT. The chain uses TRBV19 and TRBJ2-2; 11 bases align to TRBD1. The trim removed 5 bases at V and 4 bases at J, leaving 9 bases unmatched. CDR1 LNHDA and CDR2 SQIVND come from the germline V gene (reference sequence). The CDR3 is made up of 17 amino acids.

This clonotype occurred many times. In DNA, the CDR3 is TGTGCCAGCAGTTTTCTACACGGACAGGGGGGCTATGGCTACACCTTC. Its translation: CASSFLHGQGGYGYTF. The genes are TRBV28 and TRBJ1-2; 10 positions match TRBD1. CDR3 length: 16 amino acids. Trimming cost V 3 bases and J 4 bases; bases outside gene matches: 8. The germline V gene has CDR1 MDHEN and CDR2 SYDVKM.

This clonotype came up many times. The chain carries TRBV20-1 and TRBJ2-4; D remains ambiguous. Germline V gene sequence: CDR1 DFQATT, CDR2 SNEGSKA (reference sequence). The ends were cut back, 5 bases at V and 0 bases at J, with 11 bases in the middle. The CDR3 consists of 14 residues. CDR3 DNA: TGCAGTGCTCTCCCTTTGATAGCCAAAAACATTCAGTACTTC. This codes for CSALPLIAKNIQYF.

There are a few counts of this clonotype. The chain couples TRBV2 to TRBJ2-7; maybe TRBD1 (6 bases). Germline V gene lookup returns CDR1 SNHLY and CDR2 FYNNEI. With 7 bases removed from V and 12 bases from J, the gap between germline ends came to 19 bases. The CDR3 totals 12 residues. The CDR3 DNA sequence: TGTGCCAGCACCCAGGATGGGGGCCTCCGGTACTTC. Encoded protein: CASTQDGGLRYF.

The chain carries TRBV7-3 and TRBJ1-1; D possibly corresponds to TRBD1 (5 bases). CDR3 length: 17 residues. Trimming took 1 base from V and 13 from J, leaving 28 bases between them. The germline V gene encodes CDR1 SGHTA and CDR2 FQGTGA. The CDR3 loop reads CASSLMSGVIRDPKIFF. DNA of the CDR3: TGTGCCAGCAGCTTAATGTCGGGGGTTATTAGGGACCCCAAGATTTTCTTT.

In regard to this clonotype: A much larger clone differs by one base, so this may be a read error. This likely comes from a read error, as the CDR3 has no conserved phenylalanine or tryptophan at its end. The chain combines TRBV11-2 with TRBJ1-1; 9 bases agree with TRBD1. V dropped 4 bases and J dropped 11; count of bases not matched to a gene: 5. The germline CDR1 and CDR2 sequences are SGHAT and FQNNGV. CDR3 size: 12 residues. The CDR3 bases are TGTGCCAGCAGCTCGGACAGGGGATACGCTTTCTCT. Protein sequence: CASSSDRGYAFS.

This clonotype showed up just a few times. The chain uses TRBV3-1 and TRBJ2-2, with TRBD2 as a possible D gene (6 bases). This CDR3 spans 15 amino acids. Deletions cut 4 bases from V and 3 bases from J, with 12 bases between. CDR1 LGHDT and CDR2 YNNKEL come from the germline V gene (reference sequence). The CDR3 DNA is TGTGCCAGCAGCCGGGCTCGCGGGGACACCGGGGAGCTGTTTTTT. This encodes CASSRARGDTGELFF.

This clonotype has a count of ten or more. The chain uses TRBV11-2 and TRBJ2-7, with TRBD1 identical over 7 bases. The J segment lost 2 bases and the V segment lost 1 base, leaving 2 bases of the junction unmatched. The CDR3 length is 14 residues. Per the germline V gene, CDR1 is SGHAT and CDR2 is FQNNGV. CDR3 nucleotide sequence: TGTGCCAGCAGCTTAGGACAGGGCCCCTACGAGCAGTACTTC. It specifies CASSLGQGPYEQYF.

This clonotype was observed many times. The chain is built from TRBV7-9 and TRBJ1-4; tentative D call: TRBD1 (6 bases). There are 15 residues in the CDR3. Looked up from germline, CDR1 is SEHNR and CDR2 is FQNEAQ (reference sequence). Trimming removed 0 bases at V and 8 bases at J, with 13 bases between. The CDR3 coding sequence is TGTGCCAGCAGCTTAGCTGGCAGGGGCGGCGAAAAACTGTTTTTT. It codes for CASSLAGRGGEKLFF.

This clonotype has only a few counts. This chain connects TRBV24-1 to TRBJ1-2, with 10 bases matching TRBD1. Germline V gene data show CDR1 as KGHDR and CDR2 as SFDVKD. There are 20 residues in the CDR3. The trim removed 2 bases at V and 3 bases at J, leaving 17 bases unmatched. Here the CDR3 reads CATSDSSIDRGQWTDYGYTF. CDR3 nucleotide sequence: TGTGCCACCAGTGATTCCTCCATAGACAGGGGGCAATGGACAGACTATGGCTACACCTTC.

This clonotype was counted many times. CDR3 loop: CASSLGRAPTNEKLFF. In nucleotides, the CDR3 is TGTGCCAGCAGCTTAGGCCGTGCCCCAACTAATGAAAAACTGTTTTTT. V is TRBV13 and J is TRBJ1-4, with D uncertain. Germline V CDR1 and CDR2: PRHDT, FYEKMQ (reference sequence). Between the trimmed V and J ends, which lost 0 bases and 0 bases, there was a span of 8 bases. CDR3 length: 16 residues.

This clonotype was observed at least ten times. The rearrangement joins TRBV20-1 to TRBJ1-5, with D tentatively TRBD1 (6 bases). The V end was cut by 1 base, the J end by 6 bases, with 16 bases between. This CDR3 is 15 amino acids long. Germline CDR1 is DFQATT and CDR2 is SNEGSKA (reference sequence). The CDR3 spells CSARGGAGVVQPQHF. CDR3 nucleotide sequence: TGCAGTGCTAGAGGCGGGGCAGGGGTGGTTCAGCCCCAGCATTTT.

This clonotype was detected many times. V is TRBV20-1 and J is TRBJ1-5; D uncertain. CDR3 length: 14 residues. The germline V gene has CDR1 DFQATT and CDR2 SNEGSKA (reference sequence). V lost 6 bases, J lost 5 bases, and 17 bases lay in between. In DNA, the CDR3 is TGCAGTGCCTCCCGTGGTGGGGTGGATCAGCCCCAGCATTTT. Translated, it gives CSASRGGVDQPQHF.

V usage is TRBV7-9 and J usage is TRBJ2-7; D possibly corresponds to TRBD2 (7 bases). Germline V lookup: CDR1 SEHNR, CDR2 FQNEAQ (reference sequence). The CDR3 has 14 amino acids. Trimming removed 7 bases from V and 6 bases from J, with 19 bases in between. CDR3 coding DNA: TGTGCCAGCATGCGCCGGGGGGCGATCGGCGAGCAGTACTTC. Amino acid sequence: CASMRRGAIGEQYF.

This clonotype was counted ten times or more. V gene TRBV2 combines with J gene TRBJ1-5, with TRBD1 matching over 9 bases. Germline V gives CDR1 SNHLY, CDR2 FYNNEI. This CDR3 comprises 15 residues. V lost 10 bases, J lost 7 bases, and 14 bases stayed unmatched. The CDR3 DNA reads TGTGCCACCTCCCCGGGACAGGGTCCCTGGCAGCCCCAGCATTTT. It is translated as CATSPGQGPWQPQHF.

The chain is built from TRBV6-2 or TRBV6-3 and TRBJ1-2, with a weak D call TRBD1 (6 bases). Trimming removed 4 bases at V and 4 bases at J, with 13 bases between. This CDR3 has 14 residues. Germline CDR1 reads MNHEY; CDR2 reads SVGEGT. CDR3 coding DNA: TGTGCCAGCAGTTCCACAGGGTCCGCCTATGGCTACACCTTC. Amino acids: CASSSTGSAYGYTF.